These 8 T cell receptor beta chains were all obtained from the same sample, sequenced in a study of regulatory T cells in long-lasting Graves disease. The time point is: newly diagnosed GD, antithyroid drugs for less than 3 months. PBMCs provided the RNA from which the TCR library was made. HTBI primers from iRepertoire and Arm-PCR of CDR3 regions yielded the TCR beta libraries. TCRdb reanalysed the multiplex PCR reads using MiXCR and keeps one entry per CDR3 protein. The sample carries a few hundred thousand distinct CDR3 sequences, about 10% recorded once. These records were also assigned to another study, of T cells in Graves' hyperthyroidism and ophthalmopathy.

The specimen comprised peripheral blood mononuclear cells (PBMCs), sampled at new diagnosis, from a patient treated with antithyroid drugs. Receptor source: a woman in her late teens or twenties with Graves disease.

This clonotype has at least ten counts. The V call is TRBV28, the J call TRBJ2-2; D uncertain. CDR1 MDHEN and CDR2 SYDVKM come from the germline V gene. The CDR3 has 14 residues. V was trimmed by 4 bases and J by 6 bases, leaving 12 bases between them. CDR3 nucleotide sequence: TGTGCCAGCAGTTCGGTCTTCGGACCCGGGGAGCTGTTTTTT. Its translation is CASSSVFGPGELFF.

This clonotype was detected only a few times. The V gene is TRBV11-3, the J gene TRBJ2-7; D uncertain. Trimming cost V 3 bases and J 2 bases, with 8 bases left between them. CDR1 SGHNT and CDR2 YENEEA come from the germline V gene. The CDR3 loop spans 13 amino acids. CDR3 sequence reads: CASSFAETYEQYF. In DNA, the CDR3 is TGTGCCAGCAGCTTCGCCGAGACCTACGAGCAGTACTTC.

A remark on this clonotype: This clone may be a read error of a much larger clone one base away. The chain couples TRBV28 to TRBJ2-5; no definite D call. This CDR3 comprises 15 residues. Deletions cut 8 bases from V and 5 bases from J, with 21 bases between. Per germline, CDR1 MDHEN and CDR2 SYDVKM. The CDR3 DNA reads TGTGCCAGCGGCTGGGCATGGACCCGGCGGGAGACCCAGTACTTC. Amino acid sequence: CASGWAWTRRETQYF.

This clonotype was detected ten times or more. The rearrangement uses TRBV20-1 and TRBJ1-1; possibly TRBD1 for D (6 bases). Trimming shortened V by 6 bases and J by 0 bases, and 14 bases separated the two germline ends. The CDR3 has 14 residues. CDR1 is DFQATT and CDR2 is SNEGSKA in the germline V gene (reference sequence). CDR3 protein: CSARGASMNTEAFF. DNA for the CDR3: TGCAGTGCCCGGGGGGCTAGCATGAACACTGAAGCTTTCTTT.

This clonotype was seen many times. The chain joins TRBV20-1 to TRBJ2-2; a possible D gene is TRBD2 (6 bases). CDR3 length: 14 amino acids. Trimming took 8 bases from V and 4 from J, leaving 17 bases between them. Looked up from germline, CDR1 is DFQATT and CDR2 is SNEGSKA (reference sequence). The CDR3 spells CSTEGGEGTGELFF. CDR3 DNA: TGCAGTACAGAGGGAGGAGAGGGCACCGGGGAGCTGTTTTTT.

This clonotype has just a few counts. V gene TRBV7-3 combines with J gene TRBJ2-2; weak D call: TRBD1 (6 bases). Germline CDR1 reads SGHTA; CDR2 reads FQGTGA. CDR3 size: 14 residues. The V gene lost 3 bases and the J gene lost 3 bases, with 8 bases spanning the gap. In DNA form, the CDR3 reads TGTGCCAGCAGCTTGTCAGGGGACACCGGGGAGCTGTTTTTT. Translation: CASSLSGDTGELFF.

The sample holds many counts of this clonotype. The chain links TRBV20-1 to TRBJ2-1, with D tentatively TRBD2 (6 bases). Germline V gene sequence: CDR1 DFQATT, CDR2 SNEGSKA (reference sequence). The germline V and J ends were trimmed by 7 bases and 6 bases, with 19 bases remaining between them. This CDR3 is built from 14 residues. CDR3 coding DNA: TGCAGTGTTAGGGACTCCCTAGGCTCCAATGAGCAGTTCTTC. Translating gives CSVRDSLGSNEQFF.

This clonotype was detected many times. One end of the junction fails to match germline, which may point to a read error. The rearrangement links TRBV7-2 to TRBJ2-1; 11 bases line up with TRBD2. From germline, CDR1 is SGHTA and CDR2 FQGNSA. CDR3 length equals 17 residues. The CDR3 nucleotides read TGCGCCAGCAGCTTGGTAGCGGGAGGGAGCTCCTACAATGAGCAGTTCTTC. Translating it yields CASSLVAGGSSYNEQFF.